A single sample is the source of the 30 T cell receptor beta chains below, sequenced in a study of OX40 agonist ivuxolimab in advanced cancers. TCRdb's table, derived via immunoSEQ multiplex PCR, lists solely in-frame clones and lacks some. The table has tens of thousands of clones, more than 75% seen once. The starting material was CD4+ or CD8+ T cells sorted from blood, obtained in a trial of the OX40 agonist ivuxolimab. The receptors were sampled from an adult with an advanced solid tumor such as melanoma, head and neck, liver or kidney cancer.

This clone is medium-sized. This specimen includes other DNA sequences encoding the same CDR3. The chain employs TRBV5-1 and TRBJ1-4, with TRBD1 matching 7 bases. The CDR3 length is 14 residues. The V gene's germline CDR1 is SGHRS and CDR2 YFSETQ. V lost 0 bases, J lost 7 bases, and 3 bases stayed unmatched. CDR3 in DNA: TGCGCCAGCAGCTTGGGGACAGGTCGTGAAAAACTGTTTTTT. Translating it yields CASSLGTGREKLFF.

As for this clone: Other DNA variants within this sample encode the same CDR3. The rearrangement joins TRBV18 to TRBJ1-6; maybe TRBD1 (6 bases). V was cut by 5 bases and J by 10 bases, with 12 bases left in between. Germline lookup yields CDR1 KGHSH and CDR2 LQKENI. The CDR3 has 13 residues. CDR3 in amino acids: CASSTNRDSPLHF. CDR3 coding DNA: TGTGCCAGCTCAACCAACAGGGACTCACCCCTCCACTTT.

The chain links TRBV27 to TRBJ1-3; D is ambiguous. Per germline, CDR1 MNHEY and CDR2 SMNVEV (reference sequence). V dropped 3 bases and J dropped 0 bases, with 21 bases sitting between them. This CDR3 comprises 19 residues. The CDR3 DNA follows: TGTGCCAGCAGTTTCTTCCCCCCTGGGGTTTCCTACTCTGGAAACACCATATATTTT. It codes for CASSFFPPGVSYSGNTIYF.

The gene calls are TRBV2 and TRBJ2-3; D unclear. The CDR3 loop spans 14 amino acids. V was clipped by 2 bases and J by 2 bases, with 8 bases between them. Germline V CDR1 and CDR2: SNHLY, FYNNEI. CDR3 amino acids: CASSERFFTDTQYF. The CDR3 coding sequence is TGTGCCAGCAGTGAACGGTTCTTCACAGATACGCAGTATTTT. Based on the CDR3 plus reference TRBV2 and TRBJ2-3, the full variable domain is EPEVTQTPSHQVTQMGQEVILRCVPISNHLYFYWYRQILGQKVEFLVSFYNNEISEKSEIFDDQFSVERPDGSNFTLKIRSTKLEDSAMYFCASSERFFTDTQYFGPGTRLTVL.

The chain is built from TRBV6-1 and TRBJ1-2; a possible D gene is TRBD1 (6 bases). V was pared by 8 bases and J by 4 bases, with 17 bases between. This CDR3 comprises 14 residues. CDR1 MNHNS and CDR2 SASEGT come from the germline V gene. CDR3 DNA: TGTGCCAGCCGAACAGGGTTAGGGACCTATGGCTACACCTTC. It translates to CASRTGLGTYGYTF.

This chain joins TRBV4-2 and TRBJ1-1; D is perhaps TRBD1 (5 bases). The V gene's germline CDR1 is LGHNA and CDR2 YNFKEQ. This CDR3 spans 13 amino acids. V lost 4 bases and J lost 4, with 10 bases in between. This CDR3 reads CASSRGMGTEAFF. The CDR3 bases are TGTGCCAGCAGCCGGGGGATGGGCACTGAAGCTTTCTTT.

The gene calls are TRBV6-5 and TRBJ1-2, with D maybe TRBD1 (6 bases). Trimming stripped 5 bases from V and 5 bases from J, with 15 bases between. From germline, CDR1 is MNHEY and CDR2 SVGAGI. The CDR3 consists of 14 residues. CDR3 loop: CASSNRQGRYGYTF. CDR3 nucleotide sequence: TGTGCCAGCAGTAACCGCCAGGGGCGGTATGGCTACACCTTC.

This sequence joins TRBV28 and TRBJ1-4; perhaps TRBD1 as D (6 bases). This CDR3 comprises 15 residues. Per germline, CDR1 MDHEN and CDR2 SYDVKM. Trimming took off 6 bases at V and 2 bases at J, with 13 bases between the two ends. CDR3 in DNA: TGTGCCAGCAGGTCGCAGGGGAGGACTAATGAAAAACTGTTTTTT. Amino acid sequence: CASRSQGRTNEKLFF.

Here the CDR3 reads CASGSYELSGNTIYF. The CDR3, as DNA: TGTGCTAGTGGCTCCTACGAACTCTCTGGAAACACCATATATTTT. J is TRBJ1-3 and V is TRBV12-5; D not certain. The germline CDR1 and CDR2 sequences are LGHNT and FRNRAP. Trimming left V 6 bases short and J 0 bases short, with 12 bases between. This CDR3 is built from 15 residues.

CDR3 sequence: CASGQGDRAGYTF. The CDR3 bases are TGTGCCAGTGGACAGGGGGACAGGGCTGGCTACACCTTC. The genes are TRBV19 and TRBJ1-2; 10 bases match TRBD1. V was pared by 8 bases and J by 7 bases, with 7 bases of the junction left unmatched. Germline CDR1 LNHDA, CDR2 SQIVND (reference sequence). There are 13 residues in the CDR3.

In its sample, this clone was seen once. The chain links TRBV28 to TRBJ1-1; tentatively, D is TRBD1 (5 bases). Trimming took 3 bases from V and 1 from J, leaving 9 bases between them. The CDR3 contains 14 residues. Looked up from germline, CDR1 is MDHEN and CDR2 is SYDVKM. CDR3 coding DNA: TGTGCCAGCAGTTTCCCAGACAGGAACACTGAAGCTTTCTTT. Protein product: CASSFPDRNTEAFF.

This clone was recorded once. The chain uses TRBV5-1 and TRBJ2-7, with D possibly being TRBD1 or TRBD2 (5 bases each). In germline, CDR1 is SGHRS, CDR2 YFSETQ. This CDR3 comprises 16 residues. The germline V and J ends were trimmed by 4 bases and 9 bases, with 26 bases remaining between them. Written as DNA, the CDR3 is TGCGCCAGCAGCCCTATCTCCGGGGCATCACACGAGACGCAGTACTTC. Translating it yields CASSPISGASHETQYF.

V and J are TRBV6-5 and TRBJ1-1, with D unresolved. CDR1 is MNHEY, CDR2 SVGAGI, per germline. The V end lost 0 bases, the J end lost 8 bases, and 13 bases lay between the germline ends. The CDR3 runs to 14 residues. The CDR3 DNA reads TGTGCCAGCAGTTACTCGAGAGACCTCCGGGAAGCTTTCTTT. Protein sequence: CASSYSRDLREAFF.

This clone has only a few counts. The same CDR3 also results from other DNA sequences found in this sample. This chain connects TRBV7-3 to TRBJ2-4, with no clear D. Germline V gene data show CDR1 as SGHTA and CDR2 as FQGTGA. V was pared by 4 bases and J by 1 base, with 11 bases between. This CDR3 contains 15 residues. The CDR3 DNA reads TGTGCCAGCAGCTCGTGGGAAGCGGCCAAAAACATTCAGTACTTC. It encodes CASSSWEAAKNIQYF.

In nucleotides, the CDR3 is TGCGCCAGCAGCTCGGACGTCTACGGGGGGCTCATCGGAAGAGAAGAGACCCAGTACTTC. Protein product: CASSSDVYGGLIGREETQYF. This sequence joins TRBV5-1 and TRBJ2-5; perhaps TRBD2 as D (7 bases). This CDR3 has 20 residues. V was clipped by 3 bases and J by 3 bases, with 30 bases between them. Germline V CDR1 and CDR2: SGHRS, YFSETQ.

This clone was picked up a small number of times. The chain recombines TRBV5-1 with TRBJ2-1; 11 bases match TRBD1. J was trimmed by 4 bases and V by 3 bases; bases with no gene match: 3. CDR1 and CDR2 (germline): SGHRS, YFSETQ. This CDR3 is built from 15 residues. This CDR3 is CASSSGQGAYNEQFF. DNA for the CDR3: TGCGCCAGCAGCTCTGGACAGGGGGCTTACAATGAGCAGTTCTTC.

CDR3 protein: CASSLGLLAGGGETQYF. CDR3 nucleotides: TGTGCCAGCAGCTTGGGACTTCTAGCGGGGGGAGGTGAGACCCAGTACTTC. The gene calls are TRBV11-2 and TRBJ2-5; 11 bases match TRBD2. This CDR3 has 17 residues. Germline V gene lookup returns CDR1 SGHAT and CDR2 FQNNGV. J lost 5 bases, V lost 3 bases, and 11 bases had no gene match. The full variable domain, with the rest looked up from reference TRBV11-2 and TRBJ2-5, is EAGVAQSPRYKIIEKRQSVAFWCNPISGHATLYWYQQILGQGPKLLIQFQNNGVVDDSQLPKDRFSAERLKGVDSTLKIQPAKLEDSAVYLCASSLGLLAGGGETQYFGPGTRLLVL.

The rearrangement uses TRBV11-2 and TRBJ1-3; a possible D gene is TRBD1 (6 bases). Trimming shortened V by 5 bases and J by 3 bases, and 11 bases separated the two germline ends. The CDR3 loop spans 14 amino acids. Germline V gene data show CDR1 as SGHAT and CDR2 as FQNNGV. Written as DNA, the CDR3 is TGTGCCAGCAGCCGGGGGGCGCGTGGAAACACCATATATTTT. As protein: CASSRGARGNTIYF.

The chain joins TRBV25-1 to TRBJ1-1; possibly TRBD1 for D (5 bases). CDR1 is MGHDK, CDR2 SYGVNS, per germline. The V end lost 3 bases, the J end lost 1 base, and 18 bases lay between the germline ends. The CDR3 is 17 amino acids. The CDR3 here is CASSDRGAFGRNTEAFF. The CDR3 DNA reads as TGTGCCAGCAGTGATCGAGGGGCGTTCGGCAGGAACACTGAAGCTTTCTTT.

The CDR3 region is CASSVTPPSGGYNEQFF. The CDR3 DNA reads TGTGCCAGCAGCGTTACTCCCCCTAGCGGGGGTTACAATGAGCAGTTCTTC. The V gene is TRBV9, the J gene TRBJ2-1; 10 bases fit TRBD2. Germline V lookup: CDR1 SGDLS, CDR2 YYNGEE. V lost 2 bases, J lost 4 bases, and 9 bases stayed unmatched. The CDR3 is 17 amino acids.

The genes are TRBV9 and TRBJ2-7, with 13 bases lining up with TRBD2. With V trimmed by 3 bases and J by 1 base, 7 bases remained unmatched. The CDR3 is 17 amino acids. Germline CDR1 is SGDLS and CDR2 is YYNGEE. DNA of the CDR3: TGTGCCAGCAGCGGGACTAGCGGGGGTCCGCCTTCCTACGAGCAGTACTTC. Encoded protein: CASSGTSGGPPSYEQYF. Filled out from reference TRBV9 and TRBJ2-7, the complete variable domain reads DSGVTQTPKHLITATGQRVTLRCSPRSGDLSVYWYQQSLDQGLQFLIQYYNGEERAKGNILERFSAQQFPDLHSELNLSSLELGDSALYFCASSGTSGGPPSYEQYFGPGTRLTVT.

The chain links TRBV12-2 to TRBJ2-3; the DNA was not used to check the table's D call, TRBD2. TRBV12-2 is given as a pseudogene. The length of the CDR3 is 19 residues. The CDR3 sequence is CASRLAKAQLAGVTDTQYF. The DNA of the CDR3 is TGTGCAAGTCGCTTAGCAAAGGCCCAACTAGCGGGGGTGACAGATACGCAGTATTTT.

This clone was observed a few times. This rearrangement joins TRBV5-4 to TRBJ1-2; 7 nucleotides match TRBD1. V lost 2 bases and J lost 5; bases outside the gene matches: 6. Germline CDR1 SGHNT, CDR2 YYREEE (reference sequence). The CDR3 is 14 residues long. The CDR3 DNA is TGTGCCAGCAGCTTTCAGACAGGGCTTTATGGCTACACCTTC. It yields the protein CASSFQTGLYGYTF. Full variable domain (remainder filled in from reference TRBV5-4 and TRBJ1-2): ETGVTQSPTHLIKTRGQQVTLRCSSQSGHNTVSWYQQALGQGPQFIFQYYREEENGRGNFPPRFSGLQFPNYSSELNVNALELDDSALYLCASSFQTGLYGYTFGSGTRLTVV.

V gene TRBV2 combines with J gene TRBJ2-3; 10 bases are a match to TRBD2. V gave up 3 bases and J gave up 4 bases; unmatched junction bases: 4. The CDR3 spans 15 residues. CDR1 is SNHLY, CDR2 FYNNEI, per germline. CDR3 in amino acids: CASSDGAGGPDTQYF. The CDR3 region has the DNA TGTGCCAGCAGTGATGGAGCGGGGGGGCCAGATACGCAGTATTTT.

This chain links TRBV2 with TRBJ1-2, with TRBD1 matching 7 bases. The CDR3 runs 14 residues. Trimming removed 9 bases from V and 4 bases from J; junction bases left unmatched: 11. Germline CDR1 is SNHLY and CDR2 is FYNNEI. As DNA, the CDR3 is TGTGCCAGGAACAGGGGTTCATTAGGCTATGGCTACACCTTC. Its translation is CARNRGSLGYGYTF.

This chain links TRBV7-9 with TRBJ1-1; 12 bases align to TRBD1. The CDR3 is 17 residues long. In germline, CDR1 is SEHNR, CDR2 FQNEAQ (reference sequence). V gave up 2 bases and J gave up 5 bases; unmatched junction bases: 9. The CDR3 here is CASSLIPGQGAGTEAFF. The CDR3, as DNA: TGTGCCAGCAGCTTAATACCGGGACAGGGGGCAGGGACTGAAGCTTTCTTT. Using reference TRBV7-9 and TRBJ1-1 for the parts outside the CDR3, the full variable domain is DTGVSQNPRHKITKRGQNVTFRCDPISEHNRLYWYRQTLGQGPEFLTYFQNEAQLEKSRLLSDRFSAERPKGSFSTLEIQRTEQGDSAMYLCASSLIPGQGAGTEAFFGQGTRLTVV.

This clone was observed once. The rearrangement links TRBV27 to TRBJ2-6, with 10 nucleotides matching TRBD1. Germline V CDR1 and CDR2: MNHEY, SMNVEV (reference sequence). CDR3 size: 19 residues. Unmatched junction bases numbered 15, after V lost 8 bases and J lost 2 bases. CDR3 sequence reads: CASGKLGQGVTPGANVLTF. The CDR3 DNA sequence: TGTGCCAGCGGCAAACTAGGACAGGGGGTAACTCCTGGGGCCAACGTCCTGACTTTC.

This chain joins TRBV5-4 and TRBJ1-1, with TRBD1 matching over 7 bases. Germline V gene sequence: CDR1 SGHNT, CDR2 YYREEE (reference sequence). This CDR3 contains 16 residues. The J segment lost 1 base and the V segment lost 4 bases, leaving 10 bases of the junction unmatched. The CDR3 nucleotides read TGTGCCAGCAGCCCAGGGGGATTAACTAGGAACACTGAAGCTTTCTTT. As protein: CASSPGGLTRNTEAFF. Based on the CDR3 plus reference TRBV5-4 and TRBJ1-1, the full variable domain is ETGVTQSPTHLIKTRGQQVTLRCSSQSGHNTVSWYQQALGQGPQFIFQYYREEENGRGNFPPRFSGLQFPNYSSELNVNALELDDSALYLCASSPGGLTRNTEAFFGQGTRLTVV.

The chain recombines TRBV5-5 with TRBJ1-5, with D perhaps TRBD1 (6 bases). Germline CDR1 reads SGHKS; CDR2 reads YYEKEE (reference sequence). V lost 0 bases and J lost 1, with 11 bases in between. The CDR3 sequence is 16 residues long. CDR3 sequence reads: CASSLDRAGSNQPQHF. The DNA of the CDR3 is TGTGCCAGCAGCTTGGACAGGGCAGGAAGCAATCAGCCCCAGCATTTT. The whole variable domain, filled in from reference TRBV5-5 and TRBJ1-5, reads DAGVTQSPTHLIKTRGQQVTLRCSPISGHKSVSWYQQVLGQGPQFIFQYYEKEERGRGNFPDRFSARQFPNYSSELNVNALLLGDSALYLCASSLDRAGSNQPQHFGDGTRLSIL.

CDR3 protein: CASSPNRGQGEKLFF. DNA for the CDR3: TGTGCCAGCTCACCAAACAGGGGGCAAGGAGAAAAACTGTTTTTT. The V and J genes are TRBV18 and TRBJ1-4; 9 bases align to TRBD1. The CDR3 totals 15 residues. Germline lookup yields CDR1 KGHSH and CDR2 LQKENI. The ends lost 2 bases at V and 8 bases at J; junction bases unmatched: 6.